The present TCR beta chain was sequenced within a study of blood T cell repertoires in COVID-19. The overall study: T cells, B-cell-depleted T cells, or PBMCs supplied cDNA or gDNA.

One Seattle source followed patients from active infection through their disease course. TCRdb's table, derived via immunoSEQ multiplex PCR, lists solely in-frame clones and lacks some. The sample holds about 230,000 clones; 85% to 90% are singletons and the top ten take approximately 2.6%. The sequenced sample consisted of peripheral blood. This TCR came from a man under 40 with COVID-19, enrolled during active disease.

In DNA form, the CDR3 reads TGTGCCAGCAGCCTGACTAGCGGCTATGGCTACACCTTC. Translating it yields CASSLTSGYGYTF. The chain has TRBV5-6 and TRBJ1-2, with unresolved D. V dropped 4 bases and J dropped 4 bases, with 11 bases sitting between them. Looked up from germline, CDR1 is SGHDT and CDR2 is YYEEEE. The CDR3 runs 13 residues.